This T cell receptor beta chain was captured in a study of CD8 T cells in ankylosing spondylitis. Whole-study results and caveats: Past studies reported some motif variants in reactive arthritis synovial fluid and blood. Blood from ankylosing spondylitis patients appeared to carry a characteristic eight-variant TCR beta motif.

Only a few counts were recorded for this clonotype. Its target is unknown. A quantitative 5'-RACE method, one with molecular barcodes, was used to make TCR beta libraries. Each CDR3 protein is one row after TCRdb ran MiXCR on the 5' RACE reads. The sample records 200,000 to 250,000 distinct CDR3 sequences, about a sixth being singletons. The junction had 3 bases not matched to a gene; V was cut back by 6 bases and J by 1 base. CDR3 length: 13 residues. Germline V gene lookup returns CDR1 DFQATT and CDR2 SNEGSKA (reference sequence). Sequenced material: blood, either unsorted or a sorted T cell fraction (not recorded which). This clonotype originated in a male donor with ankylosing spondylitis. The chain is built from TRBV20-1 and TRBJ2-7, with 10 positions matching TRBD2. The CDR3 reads CSAGTSVSYEQYF. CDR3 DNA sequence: TGCAGTGCCGGGACTAGCGTTTCCTACGAGCAGTACTTC.